The TCR beta chain under discussion was sequenced for a study of T cell responses to AZD1222 COVID-19 vaccine. Study results and limitations: Nearly half of the spike-specific TCRs reportedly recognize variant regions that carry no mutations. Repertoires were sampled only after the peak T cell response. Vaccine-related CD4 TCRs covered spike, predominating at 160-218 and 743-854. Clonal diversity was possibly underestimated, and white British individuals and females predominated among donors.

Details on this clone: Antigen unknown.

Trimming took 2 bases from V and 2 from J, leaving 10 bases between them. The CDR3 has 15 residues. CDR1 SGHTA and CDR2 FQGNSA come from the germline V gene. Profiling relied on immunoSEQ multiplex PCR, and the TCRdb table lists in-frame clones only, not all of them. Here the sample spans 100,000 to 120,000 clones, about 91% being singletons. The source material was peripheral blood, sampled 28 days after the second AZD1222 dose. The receptor comes from an adult who received the AZD1222 COVID-19 vaccine. This chain joins TRBV7-2 and TRBJ1-5; a possible D gene is TRBD1 (6 bases). The CDR3 bases are TGTGCCAGCAGCTTATGGGGGGGCGGCAATCAGCCCCAGCATTTT. Residues: CASSLWGGGNQPQHF.